This T cell receptor beta chain was recovered during a study of shared clonotypes between healthy human individuals. Overall study context: A couple of women and a few men aged 18 to 49 served as donors.

This clone has a handful of counts. The method was immunoSEQ multiplex PCR; TCRdb's version includes in-frame clones alone and lacks a portion of them. The table has almost 750,000 clones, around 70% seen once. A CD45RA+ naive subset and a CD45RA-negative memory subset were split from CD4+ cells. Germline V gene lookup returns CDR1 SEHNR and CDR2 FQNEAQ (reference sequence). The CDR3 length is 12 residues. The V end lost 1 base, the J end lost 12 bases, and 12 bases lay between the germline ends. The sequenced material came from memory CD4+ T cells sorted from blood. The subset was: CD45RA-negative fraction. The TCR comes from a woman younger than 45 in good health. The chain is built from TRBV7-9 and TRBJ1-1; D unclear. The CDR3 nucleotides read TGTGCCAGCAGCTTAGTATCGGCCGGGCCTTTCTTT. Translating gives CASSLVSAGPFF.